This paragraph reports one T cell receptor gamma chain. Relative to its sample, this clone is medium-sized (0.01 to 0.1%). No antigen is known for it. Base-call qualities are not available, and no considerably larger clone is one nucleotide away. For TCR sequencing, genomic DNA was taken from peripheral blood mononuclear cells isolated from both patients and controls. The control group consisted of approximately 23 healthy adult blood donors (median age roughly 67 years; approximately twelve males and approximately 11 females) who were matched to the patients for age and sex. These data come from a study of gamma delta lymphoproliferative disorders and STAT genes (dated 2018 in TCRdb). The study in broad terms: The LymphoTrack Dx TCRG Assay was used to prepare gamma-chain libraries from at least 50 ng of genomic DNA. Because no corresponding Invivoscribe delta assay was available, delta-chain libraries were prepared according to the EuroClonality-NGS working group standard operating procedure. Within a larger immunophenotypic and STAT-mutation study, TCR gamma and delta CDR3 repertoires were profiled by deep sequencing in Tgammadelta lymphoproliferative disease patients and healthy controls. To confirm results, a couple of gamma-chain samples and all delta-chain samples were sequenced twice.

Findings and caveats that apply to the study as a whole: According to the authors, NGS specificity may be reduced at low frequencies, so whether leukemic clones are public or private needs confirmation. Nearly all major patient gamma and delta clonotypes were public, shared with at least one healthy donor; only a couple of gamma clonotypes were private to disease. Control T cells likely spanned varied maturation stages, while leukemic cells were skewed toward terminal effectors, potentially limiting patient-control comparisons. In whole-repertoire clustering, patient gamma repertoires grouped separately from healthy controls, whereas delta repertoires showed no separation between groups.

Trimming takes 8 bases off V and 1 base off J; junction bases not matched to a gene: 9. Spanning cysteine to phenylalanine, the CDR3 consists of 14 amino acids. The DNA shown is the 42-base CDR3, in frame from base 1. Both library methods used multiplex PCR with primers targeting conserved V and J regions of the TCR genes. After purification and pooling, the amplicons were sequenced on an Illumina MiSeq platform. The paper's processing steps were these. V(D)J alignment, clonotype assembly and translation were handled by MiXCR, while functionality assessment and CDR3 repertoire analyses were done with VDJtools. The IMGT definition of CDR3 was applied, and only productive sequences using functional genes were analyzed, with ORF genes and pseudogenes left out. Identical amino acid CDR3s of major clonotypes (frequency >=5%) were searched for across all patients and controls using a custom Python script. To compare clonotype frequencies between patients and controls, a one-sided non-parametric Wilcoxon test was applied. TCRdb recomputed clones from the public reads with CATT; identical DNA rows were then combined. TCRdb's processing, not the authors', yielded these V and J calls. Present in this sample are 4,000 to 5,000 gamma-chain clones, 7.9% of which were seen just once. The top ten hold around 3.1% of the sample.

Sequencing was done on a sample of blood. The receptor's source is a human donor in good health. Recombination joined TRGV10 with TRGJ1 or TRGJ2. The J gene is absent in TCRdb and was assigned here via DNA matching to germline. TRGV10 is classed as an ORF, of uncertain function. The nucleotide sequence is TGTGCTGCGTGGGATTATCCTAATTATTATAAGAAACTCTTT. Translated, it reads CAAWDYPNYYKKLF.